Listed below are T cell receptor beta chains from one sample, sequenced in a study of cytomegalovirus exposure and HLA in healthy donors. Profiled with immunoSEQ multiplex PCR; TCRdb holds only in-frame clones, not every one. The table records roughly 180,000 clones, roughly 73% of them present only once. The source material was PBMCs. These receptors came from a woman in her 40s in good health and CMV-seropositive. CDR3s include the opening cysteine and the closing phenylalanine or tryptophan.

CASSLSGTILAYEQYF | TRBV27
CASSLADTIYF | TRBV11-2
CASSVGTSGRRYNEQFF | TRBV9
CASSQDVGTGYIGTGELFF | TRBV4-2
CASSGRGQGSTDTQYF | TRBV7-9
CASSRLTPGLADYDEQFF | TRBV5-1
CASSFYEGLEQYF | TRBV28
CASSLGQGSAGNTIYF | TRBV5-5
CAIAGTGGAGDNSPLHF | TRBV28
CASSLVTGFVTQYF | TRBV7-9
CASSFTPGLAGGHGNEQFF | TRBV5-1
CASSLASRLAGGEQFF | TRBV5-1
CASSRPGTGGSGEQFF | TRBV27
CASSLEEGTFYEQYF | TRBV11-2
CASSLDRVGYTF | TRBV7-2
CASRSGPITSYGYTF | TRBV28
CASRAGQGEFYEQYF | TRBV6-1
CASRTLAGGYNEQFF | TRBV19